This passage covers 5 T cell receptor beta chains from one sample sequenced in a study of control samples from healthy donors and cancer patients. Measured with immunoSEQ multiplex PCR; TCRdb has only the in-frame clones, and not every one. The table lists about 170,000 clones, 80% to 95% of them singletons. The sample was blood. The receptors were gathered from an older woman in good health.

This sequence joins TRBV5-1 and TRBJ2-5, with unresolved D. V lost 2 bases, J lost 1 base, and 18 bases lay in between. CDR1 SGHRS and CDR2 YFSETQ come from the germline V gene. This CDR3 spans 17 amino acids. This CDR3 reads CASSFGTWVSAQETQYF. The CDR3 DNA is TGCGCCAGCAGCTTCGGAACCTGGGTCAGCGCCCAAGAGACCCAGTACTTC.

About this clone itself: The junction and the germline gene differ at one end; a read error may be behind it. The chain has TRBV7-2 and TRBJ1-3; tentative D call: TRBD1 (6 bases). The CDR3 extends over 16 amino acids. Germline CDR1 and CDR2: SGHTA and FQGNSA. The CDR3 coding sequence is TGTGCCAGCAGCATCCCAGGGGTTCGGGCTGGAAACGCCATATATTTT. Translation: CASSIPGVRAGNAIYF.

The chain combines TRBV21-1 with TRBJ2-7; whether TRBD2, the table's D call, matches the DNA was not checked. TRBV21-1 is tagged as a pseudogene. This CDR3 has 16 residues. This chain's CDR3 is CASTLGVAGPPYEQYF. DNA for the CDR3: TGTGCCAGCACCCTGGGAGTGGCGGGGCCTCCCTACGAGCAGTACTTC.

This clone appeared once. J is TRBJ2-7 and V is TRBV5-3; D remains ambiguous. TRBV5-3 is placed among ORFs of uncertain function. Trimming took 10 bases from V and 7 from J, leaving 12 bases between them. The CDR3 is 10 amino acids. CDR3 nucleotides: TGTGCCCCCTGGTCCTGTGAGCAGTACTTC. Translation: CAPWSCEQYF.

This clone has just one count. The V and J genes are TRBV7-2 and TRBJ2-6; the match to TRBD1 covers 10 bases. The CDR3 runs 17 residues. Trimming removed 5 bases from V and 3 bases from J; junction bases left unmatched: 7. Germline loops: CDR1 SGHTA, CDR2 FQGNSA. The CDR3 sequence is CASSKTGGAIGANVLTF. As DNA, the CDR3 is TGTGCCAGCAGCAAGACAGGGGGCGCAATTGGGGCCAACGTCCTGACTTTC. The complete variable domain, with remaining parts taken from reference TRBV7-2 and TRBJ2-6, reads GAGVSQSPSNKVTEKGKDVELRCDPISGHTALYWYRQSLGQGLEFLIYFQGNSAPDKSGLPSDRFSAERTGGSVSTLTIQRTQQEDSAVYLCASSKTGGAIGANVLTFGAGSRLTVL.